This T cell receptor beta chain was identified in a study of blood T cell repertoires in COVID-19 (dated by TCRdb to the early 2020s). With respect to the entire study: Collaborator samples came from the United States, Italy and Spain and covered acute and convalescent phases of COVID-19. The material from the prospective study consisted of cDNA or gDNA derived from T cells, B-cell-depleted T cells, or PBMCs. Deeply sampled blood TCRbeta repertoires from subjects exposed to, actively infected with, or recovered from COVID-19 were included in the dataset. The repertoires were released in a freely available public database intended as a resource for research on the immune response to SARS-CoV-2. The samples were drawn from the first 160 participants of the ongoing ImmuneRACE study and from about 1,200 subjects provided by 6 global collaborators. Nearly every sample came with metadata listing a de-identified subject ID, COVID-19 status, age in years and sex. Where available, HLA class I and class II types were taken from metadata supplied by the sample provider and were not determined by assay-based typing.

Results and caveats for the whole study, not just this receptor: Clinical and demographic metadata were provided uncurated, with the amount varying by source and participant.

TCRbeta CDR3 regions were amplified from genomic DNA using the immunoSEQ Assay, a bias-controlled multiplex PCR. The original methods were these. The number of nucleated cells in each sample was estimated by amplification of reference gene primers within the assay. Sequence reads were collapsed and filtered to measure the absolute abundance of every unique TCRbeta CDR3 rearrangement. Productive Simpson clonality was computed per sample as the square root of Simpson's diversity index over productive rearrangements. TCRdb re-hosts the immuneACCESS table, in-frame sequences only. Its copies lack some clones; in the studies checked, an unresolved V gene accounts for under half of them, and the cause for the rest is not known. Clone size and the V and J calls come from that table; the DNA yielded D and trimming. Here the sample has some 150,000 clones; around 76% occur a single time. Clones ranked in the top ten supply 4.2% of the sample.

The germline V gene sets CDR1 to SGHTA and CDR2 to FQGNSA. V is cut by 3 bases and J by 0 bases, and the space between the germline ends is 6 bases. There are 14 amino acids in the CDR3, from cysteine to phenylalanine inclusive. The sequence is cut down to CDR3 DNA, 42 bases in frame from base 1. The sample holds a few counts of this clone. This clone's antigen is unknown. Base qualities are not recorded, but no much larger clone differs from it by a single base. Each collaborating institution followed its own protocols to collect whole blood in K2EDTA tubes. For TCRbeta analysis, collaborator samples were shipped as frozen whole blood, as isolated PBMCs, or as DNA extracted from either sample type.

Here the chain combines TRBV7-2 and TRBJ1-3, with the identity of the D gene unclear. The sequencing input was peripheral blood. This receptor was identified in a man in his 60s with acute or convalescent COVID-19. The CDR3 in this case is CASSFSDSGNTIYF. The DNA sequence is TGTGCCAGCAGCTTCAGCGACTCTGGAAACACCATATATTTT. Joined to the reference TRBV7-2 and TRBJ1-3 proteins, this CDR3 gives the full variable domain: GAGVSQSPSNKVTEKGKDVELRCDPISGHTALYWYRQSLGQGLEFLIYFQGNSAPDKSGLPSDRFSAERTGGSVSTLTIQRTQQEDSAVYLCASSFSDSGNTIYFGEGSWLTVV.